The 27 T cell receptor beta chains given below trace back to one sample, sequenced in a study of blood T cell repertoires in COVID-19 (dated by TCRdb to 2020 to 2021). The library was prepared using the immunoSEQ multiplex PCR assay. The immuneACCESS repertoire file appears here via TCRdb, limited to in-frame rearrangements. These files lack a portion of the clones; in checked studies, under half of the deficit traces to unresolved V genes, and the cause of the others is not known. Across this sample there are tens of thousands of clones, with 75% to 90% seen only once. Of the sample, more than 7% is held by the ten largest clones. The source material was peripheral blood. The receptors originated from a woman in her 70s with active COVID-19.

The chain joins TRBV3-1 (or the pseudogene TRBV3-2) to TRBJ2-1; 7 bases fit TRBD2. The CDR3 has 13 amino acids. CDR1 and CDR2 (germline): LGHDT, YNNKEL (reference sequence). J lost 16 bases, V lost 5 bases, and 14 bases had no gene match. CDR3: CASSDGAGESAFF. The CDR3 nucleotides read TGTGCCAGCAGCGACGGGGCGGGAGAGTCGGCCTTCTTC.

The chain is built from TRBV9 and TRBJ1-6; D gene unclear. CDR1 is SGDLS and CDR2 is YYNGEE in the germline V gene. CDR3 size: 18 residues. The V end was cut by 4 bases, the J end by 2 bases, with 19 bases between. This CDR3 reads CASSLPHPRIAYNSPLHF. CDR3 DNA sequence: TGTGCCAGCAGCCTACCACACCCGAGGATCGCCTATAATTCACCCCTCCACTTT.

The rearrangement links TRBV28 to TRBJ1-2; D unresolved. The V gene's germline CDR1 is MDHEN and CDR2 SYDVKM. There are 13 residues in the CDR3. Trimming cost V 3 bases and J 3 bases, with 8 bases left between them. In DNA form, the CDR3 reads TGTGCCAGCAGTTTGTCCGGTTACTATGGCTACACCTTC. Amino acids: CASSLSGYYGYTF.

CDR3 nucleotide sequence: TGTGCCAGCTCACCAAGTAGGGGCGCCAGTCACTACGAGCAGTACTTC. Protein product: CASSPSRGASHYEQYF. This chain connects TRBV18 to TRBJ2-7; the D gene is possibly TRBD1 (5 bases). V dropped 2 bases and J dropped 3 bases, with 17 bases sitting between them. The CDR3 is made up of 16 amino acids. Germline loops: CDR1 KGHSH, CDR2 LQKENI.

V usage is TRBV7-2 and J usage is TRBJ2-5; 13 positions agree with TRBD2. This CDR3 has 18 residues. Germline assignment: CDR1 SGHTA and CDR2 FQGNSA. Losses at the gene ends were 1 base for V and 1 base for J; bases not matched to a gene: 6. CDR3 protein: CASSLDSGLAGTQETQYF. The CDR3 coding sequence is TGTGCCAGCAGCTTAGATTCGGGACTAGCGGGAACCCAAGAGACCCAGTACTTC. Combining the CDR3 with reference TRBV7-2 and TRBJ2-5 gives the whole variable domain GAGVSQSPSNKVTEKGKDVELRCDPISGHTALYWYRQSLGQGLEFLIYFQGNSAPDKSGLPSDRFSAERTGGSVSTLTIQRTQQEDSAVYLCASSLDSGLAGTQETQYFGPGTRLLVL.

The chain combines TRBV7-9 with TRBJ1-6; 7 nucleotides agree with TRBD1. This CDR3 has 17 amino acids. Trimming at V came to 5 bases and at J to 6 bases, leaving 13 bases not matched to a gene. Germline CDR1 reads SEHNR; CDR2 reads FQNEAQ (reference sequence). In DNA form, the CDR3 reads TGTGCCAGCAGCCCAAATCGGCGGGACAGCCTTAATTCACCCCTCCACTTT. Protein: CASSPNRRDSLNSPLHF.

The chain has TRBV5-1 and TRBJ2-5, with TRBD1 matching over 7 bases. The germline gives CDR1 SGHRS, CDR2 YFSETQ. V was clipped by 4 bases and J by 1 base; unmatched bases: 10. There are 16 residues in the CDR3. This CDR3 is CASSPDGQEIQETQYF. In DNA, the CDR3 is TGCGCCAGCAGCCCTGATGGACAGGAGATCCAAGAGACCCAGTACTTC.

This chain connects TRBV6-5 to TRBJ1-1; the match to TRBD1 covers 7 bases. CDR1 and CDR2 (germline): MNHEY, SVGAGI. The CDR3 consists of 15 residues. V shed 7 bases, J shed 1 base, and the junction held 9 bases outside the gene matches. CDR3 nucleotide sequence: TGTGCCAGCACTCCGGACAGGTTAACGAACACTGAAGCTTTCTTT. Translation: CASTPDRLTNTEAFF.

This clone has just a few counts. The rearrangement uses TRBV7-9 and TRBJ1-2; no firm D call. Trimming shortened V by 2 bases and J by 8 bases, and 15 bases separated the two germline ends. There are 14 residues in the CDR3. CDR1 and CDR2 (germline): SEHNR, FQNEAQ (reference sequence). The CDR3 nucleotides are TGTGCCAGCAGCTTATTGACACGGCCCCGCGGCTACACCTTC. Encoded protein: CASSLLTRPRGYTF. The complete variable domain, with remaining parts taken from reference TRBV7-9 and TRBJ1-2, reads DTGVSQNPRHKITKRGQNVTFRCDPISEHNRLYWYRQTLGQGPEFLTYFQNEAQLEKSRLLSDRFSAERPKGSFSTLEIQRTEQGDSAMYLCASSLLTRPRGYTFGSGTRLTVV.

This chain connects TRBV5-4 to TRBJ2-7; TRBD2 matches at 9 bases. The CDR3 spans 13 residues. Germline V lookup: CDR1 SGHNT, CDR2 YYREEE (reference sequence). With 2 bases clipped from V and 4 bases from J, the junction kept 1 base outside the gene matches. The CDR3 sequence is CASSLSGRYEQYF. CDR3 nucleotide sequence: TGTGCCAGCAGCTTAAGCGGGAGGTACGAGCAGTACTTC.

V is TRBV5-6 and J is TRBJ2-1, with 11 bases that match TRBD2. The CDR3 is 16 residues long. Germline CDR1 is SGHDT and CDR2 is YYEEEE. With V trimmed by 4 bases and J by 10 bases, 13 bases remained unmatched. CDR3 sequence: CASSVWGLAGGGEQFF. The DNA for the CDR3 is TGTGCCAGCAGCGTCTGGGGGCTAGCGGGAGGAGGAGAGCAGTTCTTC.

The rearrangement links TRBV4-2 to TRBJ2-3; a possible D gene is TRBD2 (6 bases). This CDR3 has 16 residues. Trimming took off 3 bases at V and 6 bases at J, with 19 bases between the two ends. The germline V gene encodes CDR1 LGHNA and CDR2 YNFKEQ. The CDR3, as DNA: TGTGCCAGCAGCCAGTTACCAGCGGAGGGCGTGGATACGCAGTATTTT. Its translation: CASSQLPAEGVDTQYF.

This clone was detected only a few times. This chain connects TRBV20-1 to TRBJ2-7, with a possible D match to TRBD1 (6 bases). V was clipped by 6 bases and J by 5 bases, with 11 bases between them. The CDR3 contains 11 residues. The germline V gene has CDR1 DFQATT and CDR2 SNEGSKA (reference sequence). The CDR3 spells CSAPGAHEQYF. The DNA for the CDR3 is TGCAGTGCCCCAGGGGCCCACGAGCAGTACTTC.

This chain uses TRBV28 with TRBJ2-1; no reliable D call. The V and J ends lost 1 base and 6 bases respectively, with 13 bases between them. Germline CDR1 MDHEN, CDR2 SYDVKM. The CDR3 consists of 15 residues. The CDR3: CASSLSPPRSNEQFF. For the CDR3, the DNA is TGTGCCAGCAGTTTATCCCCCCCCCGGAGCAATGAGCAGTTCTTC.

The rearrangement uses TRBV7-3 and TRBJ2-2; TRBD1 might be the D (6 bases). CDR1 SGHTA and CDR2 FQGTGA come from the germline V gene. The CDR3 is made up of 17 amino acids. V dropped 1 base and J dropped 7 bases, with 19 bases sitting between them. The CDR3 sequence is CASSLIPGRSRGGELFF. CDR3 in DNA: TGTGCCAGCAGCTTAATCCCGGGGCGCTCCAGGGGCGGGGAGCTGTTTTTT.

This clone was recorded only once. The rearrangement uses TRBV11-2 and TRBJ1-1, with D hard to call. CDR1 is SGHAT and CDR2 is FQNNGV in the germline V gene. Deletions cut 4 bases from V and 6 bases from J, with 15 bases between. This CDR3 is built from 14 residues. This chain's CDR3 is CASSSLGGRAEAFF. The CDR3 region has the DNA TGTGCCAGCAGCTCTTTGGGAGGGCGGGCTGAAGCTTTCTTT.

The chain links TRBV11-1 to TRBJ1-6, with D maybe TRBD1 (6 bases). This CDR3 has 16 residues. CDR1 is SGHAT and CDR2 is FQDESV in the germline V gene (reference sequence). V was shortened by 2 bases and J by 7 bases, with 15 bases between the two germline ends. CDR3 bases: TGTGCCAGCAGCTTATCCCAAGGACAGATAAATTCACCCCTCCACTTT. Translating it yields CASSLSQGQINSPLHF.

In DNA, the CDR3 is TGTGCCAGCAGCCCCGGTAACAATGAGCAGTTCTTC. Encoded protein: CASSPGNNEQFF. The J gene is TRBJ2-1, the V gene TRBV7-3; D gene unclear. Germline V gene data show CDR1 as SGHTA and CDR2 as FQGTGA. The CDR3 is 12 residues long. V was pared by 5 bases and J by 5 bases, with 7 bases between.

V is TRBV20-1 and J is TRBJ2-1, with D possibly matching TRBD1 (5 bases). V lost 6 bases and J lost 9, with 18 bases in between. This CDR3 is built from 13 residues. The germline V gene encodes CDR1 DFQATT and CDR2 SNEGSKA (reference sequence). CDR3 nucleotides: TGCAGTGCAAGTGGGGCAGGGTGGAGTGAGCAGTTCTTC. Residues: CSASGAGWSEQFF.

The chain couples TRBV11-1 to TRBJ2-3; 11 bases are a match to TRBD1. Germline V gene data show CDR1 as SGHAT and CDR2 as FQDESV (reference sequence). The CDR3 runs 15 residues. J was trimmed by 4 bases and V by 5 bases; bases with no gene match: 5. CDR3 nucleotides: TGTGCCAGCAGCCTTCGGACAGGGGGCGCAGATACGCAGTATTTT. It translates to CASSLRTGGADTQYF.

This clone was counted a few times. The rearrangement joins TRBV28 to TRBJ1-3; tentatively, D is TRBD1 (5 bases). Deletions cut 4 bases from V and 0 bases from J, with 10 bases between. The length of the CDR3 is 15 residues. Germline V CDR1 and CDR2: MDHEN, SYDVKM. DNA of the CDR3: TGTGCCAGCAGTTCGACAGCCTACTCTGGAAACACCATATATTTT. It translates to CASSSTAYSGNTIYF.

CDR3: CASSLSSLREGRRELFF. The CDR3 DNA reads as TGTGCCAGCAGCTTAAGTTCCTTGCGGGAGGGCCGGAGGGAGCTGTTTTTT. The chain has TRBV7-3 and TRBJ2-2; 9 bases match TRBD2. Germline V gives CDR1 SGHTA, CDR2 FQGTGA. V was pared by 1 base and J by 9 bases, with 12 bases of the junction left unmatched. The CDR3 sequence is 17 residues long.

For the CDR3, the DNA is TGTGCAAGTCGCTTAGTTTGGACAGAACTCCAAGAGACCCAGTACTTC. As protein: CASRLVWTELQETQYF. V gene TRBV12-2 combines with J gene TRBJ2-5; whether TRBD1, the table's D call, matches the DNA was not checked. TRBV12-2 is termed a pseudogene. The CDR3 loop spans 16 amino acids.

The chain links TRBV18 to TRBJ2-3; a possible D gene is TRBD2 (6 bases). Germline V gene data show CDR1 as KGHSH and CDR2 as LQKENI. V was clipped by 6 bases and J by 1 base, with 11 bases between them. The CDR3 length is 14 residues. CDR3 bases: TGTGCCAGCTCGCCGACTAGACGCACAGATACGCAGTATTTT. Its translation: CASSPTRRTDTQYF.

This chain joins TRBV19 and TRBJ1-1, with D perhaps matching TRBD1 (6 bases). Germline loops: CDR1 LNHDA, CDR2 SQIVND (reference sequence). The length of the CDR3 is 14 residues. V dropped 3 bases and J dropped 5 bases, with 13 bases sitting between them. The CDR3 loop is CASSMGGAGTEAFF. In DNA form, the CDR3 reads TGTGCCAGTAGTATGGGGGGGGCAGGAACTGAAGCTTTCTTT.

This sequence joins TRBV5-1 and TRBJ2-7; D gene unclear. V was pared by 0 bases and J by 3 bases, with 10 bases between. The CDR3 loop spans 14 amino acids. The V gene's germline CDR1 is SGHRS and CDR2 YFSETQ. The CDR3 bases are TGCGCCAGCAGCTTGGCCACTACTGGCTACGAGCAGTACTTC. Amino acids: CASSLATTGYEQYF. Supplemented by reference TRBV5-1 and TRBJ2-7, the full variable domain reads KAGVTQTPRYLIKTRGQQVTLSCSPISGHRSVSWYQQTPGQGLQFLFEYFSETQRNKGNFPGRFSGRQFSNSRSEMNVSTLELGDSALYLCASSLATTGYEQYFGPGTRLTVT.

The V gene is TRBV18, the J gene TRBJ2-1, with D perhaps matching TRBD2 (7 bases). CDR1 and CDR2 (germline): KGHSH, LQKENI. V shed 3 bases and J shed 0 bases, with 12 bases lying between them. The CDR3 has 16 amino acids. This chain's CDR3 is CASSPGGPNSYNEQFF. Here the CDR3 DNA reads TGTGCCAGCTCACCCGGGGGGCCGAACTCCTACAATGAGCAGTTCTTC.